Listed here are 19 T cell receptor beta chains from one sample, sequenced in a study of CD8 T cells in Susac syndrome. With random hexamers, roughly 0.45 to 1 ug RNA was reverse transcribed. TCRdb used MiXCR to reprocess the immunoSEQ multiplex PCR reads, holding one entry per CDR3 protein. The sample includes 300,000 or so distinct CDR3 sequences, about 90% seen only once; the top ten take about 0.063%. The sequenced sample consisted of CD4+ T cells from PBMCs. The source of these receptors is a human donor with multiple sclerosis.

The CDR3 sequence: CASSLGGTSWYNEQFF. CDR3 nucleotides: TGTGCCAGCAGCTTAGGAGGGACTAGCTGGTACAATGAGCAGTTCTTC. V is TRBV13 and J is TRBJ2-1; TRBD2 matches 9 bases. V shed 0 bases, J shed 4 bases, and the junction held 4 bases outside the gene matches. The CDR3 is 16 residues long. Germline V gene data show CDR1 as PRHDT and CDR2 as FYEKMQ (reference sequence).

V is TRBV7-9 and J is TRBJ2-7; 9 nucleotides match TRBD2. Germline lookup yields CDR1 SEHNR and CDR2 FQNEAQ (reference sequence). V dropped 3 bases and J dropped 5; count of bases not matched to a gene: 17. The CDR3 spans 18 residues. The CDR3 DNA is TGTGCCAGCAGCTTGCATGGGGGGTTTTTAGCGGGGGTAAACGAGCAGTACTTC. Its translation is CASSLHGGFLAGVNEQYF.

This clonotype is a singleton in its sample. The rearrangement links TRBV5-4 to TRBJ2-1, with 8 bases identical to TRBD2. Germline V gene sequence: CDR1 SGHNT, CDR2 YYREEE (reference sequence). Trimming cost V 0 bases and J 6 bases; bases outside gene matches: 5. CDR3 length equals 15 residues. CDR3 amino acids: CASSLGASGRNEQFF. The DNA of the CDR3 is TGTGCCAGCAGCTTGGGGGCTAGCGGGCGCAATGAGCAGTTCTTC.

This rearrangement joins TRBV5-6 to TRBJ2-3, with D perhaps given as TRBD1 or TRBD2 (5 bases each). Germline V gene sequence: CDR1 SGHDT, CDR2 YYEEEE. This CDR3 comprises 16 residues. Trimming pared 7 bases from V and 0 bases from J, leaving 18 bases between. CDR3 region: CASSAPQGPSTDTQYF. DNA for the CDR3: TGTGCCAGCTCCGCCCCTCAGGGACCTAGCACAGATACGCAGTATTTT.

The V gene is TRBV30, the J gene TRBJ1-1, with 8 bases matching TRBD1. The germline V gene encodes CDR1 GTSNPN and CDR2 SVGIG (reference sequence). Trimming at V came to 5 bases and at J to 0 bases, leaving 5 bases not matched to a gene. The CDR3 extends over 14 amino acids. The CDR3 is CAWGTGDMNTEAFF. For the CDR3, the DNA is TGTGCCTGGGGGACAGGCGATATGAACACTGAAGCTTTCTTT.

This chain uses TRBV27 with TRBJ2-5; tentative D call: TRBD2 (7 bases). Per germline, CDR1 MNHEY and CDR2 SMNVEV (reference sequence). The V end lost 6 bases, the J end lost 5 bases, and 19 bases lay between the germline ends. The CDR3 runs to 15 residues. CDR3: CASRRGGRGPETQYF. The CDR3 DNA reads TGTGCCAGCAGACGCGGGGGCAGGGGCCCGGAGACCCAGTACTTC.

The V gene is TRBV12-3 or TRBV12-4, the J gene TRBJ1-2; D not resolved. With 7 bases removed from V and 6 bases from J, the gap between germline ends came to 9 bases. The CDR3 has 11 residues. CDR3 sequence: CASNRGNGYTF. The CDR3 nucleotides read TGTGCCAGCAATCGGGGAAATGGCTACACCTTC.

The gene calls are TRBV6-1 and TRBJ2-1, with D perhaps matching TRBD1 (6 bases). CDR1 is MNHNS, CDR2 SASEGT, per germline. The CDR3 is made up of 11 amino acids. V lost 7 bases, J lost 8 bases, and 9 bases lay in between. CDR3 in DNA: TGTGCCAGCAACAGGGACGATGAGCAGTTCTTC. This encodes CASNRDDEQFF.

This chain uses TRBV19 with TRBJ1-5; D perhaps matches TRBD1 (6 bases). From germline, CDR1 is LNHDA and CDR2 SQIVND (reference sequence). This CDR3 spans 17 amino acids. V gave up 6 bases and J gave up 7 bases, with 25 bases separating them. DNA of the CDR3: TGTGCCAGTAGGACCTCGTCGGGATCCAGGGGAAAGCAGCCCCAGCATTTT. This translates into CASRTSSGSRGKQPQHF.

The CDR3 bases are TGTGCCAGCGGGGGGGACCACGAGCAGTACTTC. Protein sequence: CASGGDHEQYF. This chain uses TRBV6-5 with TRBJ2-7; the match to TRBD2 covers 7 bases. J was trimmed by 5 bases and V by 8 bases; bases with no gene match: 3. The CDR3 runs to 11 residues. CDR1 is MNHEY and CDR2 is SVGAGI in the germline V gene.

The chain couples TRBV20-1 to TRBJ1-1, with D perhaps matching TRBD1 (5 bases). Germline CDR1 is DFQATT and CDR2 is SNEGSKA (reference sequence). The CDR3 has 13 amino acids. V gave up 6 bases and J gave up 4 bases, with 15 bases separating them. CDR3 DNA sequence: TGCAGTGCACGCAAGGGACGGACCACTGAAGCTTTCTTT. This encodes CSARKGRTTEAFF.

This CDR3 reads CATADSGVTKNIQYF. For the CDR3, the DNA is TGTGCCACGGCGGACTCAGGAGTAACCAAAAACATTCAGTACTTC. This chain uses TRBV10-3 with TRBJ2-4; D may be TRBD2 (5 bases). CDR1 and CDR2 from the germline V gene are ENHRY and SYGVKD. The CDR3 runs to 15 residues. Deletions cut 10 bases from V and 2 bases from J, with 18 bases between.

This clonotype was detected only once. The CDR3, as DNA: TGTGCCAGCAGCTTAGTTATCGCGGGGACTGAAGCTTTCTTT. Translating it yields CASSLVIAGTEAFF. The chain is built from TRBV7-9 and TRBJ1-1, with no clear D. V was pared by 1 base and J by 5 bases, with 11 bases between. The CDR3 is 14 amino acids. Germline V gives CDR1 SEHNR, CDR2 FQNEAQ (reference sequence).

Only one count was recorded for this clonotype. The chain combines TRBV10-3 with TRBJ2-1, with D perhaps matching TRBD1 or TRBD2 (5 bases each). The germline V gene encodes CDR1 ENHRY and CDR2 SYGVKD. The germline V and J ends were trimmed by 5 bases and 5 bases, with 10 bases remaining between them. The CDR3 is made up of 13 amino acids. The CDR3 here is CAISRDRDNEQFF. The CDR3 region has the DNA TGTGCCATCAGTCGGGACCGCGACAATGAGCAGTTCTTC.

The CDR3 reads CASSEPPGDYTF. CDR3 DNA sequence: TGTGCCAGCAGTGAGCCCCCAGGGGACTACACCTTC. The rearrangement uses TRBV2 and TRBJ1-2, with TRBD1 as a possible D gene (6 bases). CDR1 and CDR2 (germline): SNHLY, FYNNEI. This CDR3 comprises 12 residues. The V end lost 3 bases, the J end lost 10 bases, and 12 bases lay between the germline ends. The whole variable domain, remainder taken from reference TRBV2 and TRBJ1-2, is EPEVTQTPSHQVTQMGQEVILRCVPISNHLYFYWYRQILGQKVEFLVSFYNNEISEKSEIFDDQFSVERPDGSNFTLKIRSTKLEDSAMYFCASSEPPGDYTFGSGTRLTVV.

This chain links TRBV6-5 with TRBJ2-3, with 9 bases identical to TRBD1. The CDR3 spans 16 residues. Germline values: CDR1 MNHEY, CDR2 SVGAGI. The V and J ends lost 0 bases and 7 bases, in that order; junction bases with no gene match: 8. The CDR3 is CASSYSATGGGYTQYF. CDR3 coding DNA: TGTGCCAGCAGTTACTCAGCGACAGGGGGGGGTTATACGCAGTATTTT.

This chain joins TRBV12-3 or TRBV12-4 and TRBJ1-1; D not certain. Trimming took 8 bases from V and 5 from J, leaving 12 bases between them. The CDR3 is 12 amino acids. The CDR3 DNA sequence: TGTGCCAGCTATGTCACGGGTACTGAAGCTTTCTTT. Translating it yields CASYVTGTEAFF.

This rearrangement joins TRBV27 to TRBJ2-4; possible D gene TRBD1, 6 bases. The CDR3 has 15 residues. Deletions cut 5 bases from V and 2 bases from J, with 13 bases between. CDR1 MNHEY and CDR2 SMNVEV come from the germline V gene (reference sequence). In DNA form, the CDR3 reads TGTGCCAGCAGTGGGCAGGGGAGAACCAAAAACATTCAGTACTTC. Translation gives CASSGQGRTKNIQYF.

J is TRBJ2-7 and V is TRBV14, with D uncertain. Trimming removed 4 bases at V and 5 bases at J, with 12 bases between. The germline CDR1 and CDR2 sequences are SGHDN and FVKESK. This CDR3 has 13 residues. CDR3 protein: CASSPVGVHEQYF. CDR3 coding DNA: TGTGCCAGCAGCCCCGTCGGCGTCCACGAGCAGTACTTC.